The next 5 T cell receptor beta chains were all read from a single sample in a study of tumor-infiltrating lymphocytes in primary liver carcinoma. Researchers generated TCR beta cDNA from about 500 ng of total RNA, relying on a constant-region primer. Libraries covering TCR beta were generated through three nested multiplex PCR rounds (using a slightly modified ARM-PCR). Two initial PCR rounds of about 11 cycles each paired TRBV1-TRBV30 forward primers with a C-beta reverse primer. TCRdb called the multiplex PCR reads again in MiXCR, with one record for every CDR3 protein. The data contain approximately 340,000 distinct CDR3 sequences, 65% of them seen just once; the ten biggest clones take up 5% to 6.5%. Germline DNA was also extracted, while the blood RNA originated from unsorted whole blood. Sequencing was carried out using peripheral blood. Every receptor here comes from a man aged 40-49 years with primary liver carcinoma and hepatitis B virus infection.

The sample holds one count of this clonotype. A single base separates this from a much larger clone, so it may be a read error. The CDR3 reads CASISLGLARNNEQFF. CDR3 DNA sequence: TGTGCCAGCATTTCCCTTGGACTAGCGAGAAACAATGAGCAGTTCTTC. The V and J genes are TRBV12-3 or TRBV12-4 and TRBJ2-1; 9 bases map to TRBD2. Trimming cost V 7 bases and J 5 bases; bases outside gene matches: 12. This CDR3 spans 16 amino acids.

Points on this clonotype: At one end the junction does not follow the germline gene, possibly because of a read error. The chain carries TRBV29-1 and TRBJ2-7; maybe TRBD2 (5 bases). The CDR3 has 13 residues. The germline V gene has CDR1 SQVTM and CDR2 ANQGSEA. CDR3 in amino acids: CSVMTNGNYEQYF. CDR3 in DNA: TGCAGCGTTATGACTAACGGGAACTACGAACAGTACTTC.

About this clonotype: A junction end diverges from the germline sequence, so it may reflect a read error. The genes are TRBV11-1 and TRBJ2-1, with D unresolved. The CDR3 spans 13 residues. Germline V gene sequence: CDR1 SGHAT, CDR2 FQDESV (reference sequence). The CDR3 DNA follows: TGTGTCAGCAGCCTACGCCAGGCTCTTGAGCAGTTCTTC. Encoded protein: CVSSLRQALEQFF. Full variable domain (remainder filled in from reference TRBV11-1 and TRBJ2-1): EAEVAQSPRYKITEKSQAVAFWCDPISGHATLYWYRQILGQGPELLVQFQDESVVDDSQLPKDRFSAERLKGVDSTLKIQPAELGDSAMYLCVSSLRQALEQFFGPGTRLTVL.

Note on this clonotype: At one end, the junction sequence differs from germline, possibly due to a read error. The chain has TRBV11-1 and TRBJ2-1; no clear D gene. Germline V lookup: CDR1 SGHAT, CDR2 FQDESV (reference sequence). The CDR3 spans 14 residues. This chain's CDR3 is CASSLASEYNGQFF. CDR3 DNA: TGTGCCAGCAGCTTAGCGAGCGAATACAATGGGCAGTTCTTC.

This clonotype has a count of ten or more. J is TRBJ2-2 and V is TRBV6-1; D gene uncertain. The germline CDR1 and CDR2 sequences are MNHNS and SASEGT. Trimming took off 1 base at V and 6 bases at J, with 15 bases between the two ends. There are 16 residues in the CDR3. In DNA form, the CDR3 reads TGTGCCAGCAGTGAAGTTGTAGGGTCTTTGGCCGGGGAGCTGTTTTTT. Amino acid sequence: CASSEVVGSLAGELFF.